A single sample gave rise to the 23 T cell receptor beta chains below, sequenced in a study of shared clonotypes between healthy human individuals. Assay: immunoSEQ multiplex PCR; the TCRdb copy retains only in-frame clones and omits some. The sample shows approximately 1.1 million clones, around 78% of them seen only once. The source material was memory CD4+ T cells from PBMCs. Regarding subset: CD45RA-negative fraction. The receptor set was obtained from a man younger than 35 in good health. Some clones in this sample may be carry-over from other donors' samples.

The chain recombines TRBV5-4 with TRBJ2-1; possible D gene TRBD2, 5 bases. This CDR3 is 16 amino acids long. The germline gives CDR1 SGHNT, CDR2 YYREEE (reference sequence). Trimming shortened V by 4 bases and J by 0 bases, and 14 bases separated the two germline ends. CDR3 bases: TGTGCCAGCAGCGCGGGCCCGCCGGTCTCCTACAATGAGCAGTTCTTC. It translates to CASSAGPPVSYNEQFF.

The V gene is TRBV9, the J gene TRBJ2-4; the D is unclear. Germline V gives CDR1 SGDLS, CDR2 YYNGEE. The CDR3 covers 15 residues. Trimming took off 3 bases at V and 0 bases at J, with 10 bases between the two ends. The CDR3 spells CASSASDRAKNIQYF. The CDR3 nucleotides are TGTGCCAGCAGCGCTTCGGACCGAGCCAAAAACATTCAGTACTTC.

The chain recombines TRBV13 with TRBJ2-4; 7 nucleotides line up with TRBD1. This CDR3 spans 15 amino acids. CDR1 is PRHDT and CDR2 is FYEKMQ in the germline V gene (reference sequence). The V segment lost 3 bases and the J segment 0 bases; nucleotides outside the gene matches: 2. The CDR3 DNA reads as TGTGCCAGCAGCTTTTGGGACAGAGCCAAAAACATTCAGTACTTC. Translation: CASSFWDRAKNIQYF.

The genes are TRBV28 and TRBJ2-5, with TRBD1 as a possible D gene (6 bases). Per germline, CDR1 MDHEN and CDR2 SYDVKM. The V end was cut by 6 bases, the J end by 2 bases, with 16 bases between. This CDR3 has 15 residues. CDR3 in DNA: TGTGCCAGCAGCTACATAGGACAGACACAAGAGACCCAGTACTTC. Its translation: CASSYIGQTQETQYF. Using reference TRBV28 and TRBJ2-5 for the parts outside the CDR3, the full variable domain is DVKVTQSSRYLVKRTGEKVFLECVQDMDHENMFWYRQDPGLGLRLIYFSYDVKMKEKGDIPEGYSVSREKKERFSLILESASTNQTSMYLCASSYIGQTQETQYFGPGTRLLVL.

Remarks on this clone: Other DNA sequences in this sample translate to the same CDR3. The chain links TRBV18 to TRBJ2-5; TRBD1 aligns across 8 bases. CDR3 length: 13 residues. The V gene end was trimmed by 3 bases and the J gene end by 5 bases; junction bases not matched to a gene: 2. Germline CDR1 KGHSH, CDR2 LQKENI. CDR3 loop: CASSPQGAETQYF. The CDR3 nucleotides are TGTGCCAGCTCACCTCAGGGGGCCGAGACCCAGTACTTC.

This chain links TRBV6-1 with TRBJ2-7, with TRBD2 matching 8 bases. Trimming cost V 6 bases and J 1 base; bases outside gene matches: 8. Germline V lookup: CDR1 MNHNS, CDR2 SASEGT. The CDR3 spans 15 residues. The CDR3 loop reads CASRPGQRESYEQYF. CDR3 DNA sequence: TGTGCCAGCAGACCCGGTCAGCGGGAGTCCTACGAGCAGTACTTC.

The genes are TRBV10-1 and TRBJ2-3; a possible D gene is TRBD2 (6 bases). V dropped 3 bases and J dropped 6 bases, with 10 bases sitting between them. This CDR3 contains 13 residues. From germline, CDR1 is WNHNN and CDR2 SYGVQD (reference sequence). The CDR3 reads CASSDGGLDTQYF. CDR3 nucleotides: TGCGCCAGCAGTGACGGAGGGCTTGATACGCAGTATTTT.

This rearrangement joins TRBV9 to TRBJ2-2, with D uncertain. V lost 1 base and J lost 7, with 5 bases in between. The CDR3 sequence is 12 residues long. In germline, CDR1 is SGDLS, CDR2 YYNGEE. CDR3 bases: TGTGCCAGCAGCGTATATGACGGGGAGCTGTTTTTT. It is translated as CASSVYDGELFF.

The chain is built from TRBV4-2 and TRBJ1-2; possible D gene TRBD1, 5 bases. The ends were cut back, 3 bases at V and 4 bases at J, with 15 bases in the middle. This CDR3 is 15 amino acids long. Germline V gives CDR1 LGHNA, CDR2 YNFKEQ. The DNA of the CDR3 is TGTGCCAGCAGCCAGGAAAGACAGACCCTCTATGGCTACACCTTC. It codes for CASSQERQTLYGYTF.

V and J are TRBV6-5 and TRBJ1-5; D is ambiguous. There are 14 residues in the CDR3. Trimming removed 4 bases at V and 4 bases at J, with 11 bases between. The V gene's germline CDR1 is MNHEY and CDR2 SVGAGI. The CDR3 nucleotides are TGTGCCAGCAGTTCCCGCGGGAGGAATCAGCCCCAGCATTTT. Its protein is CASSSRGRNQPQHF.

A remark on this clone: The same CDR3 arises from other DNA sequences in this sample as well. The CDR3 sequence: CASSLGGNSYNEQFF. The CDR3 bases are TGTGCCAGCAGTTTAGGGGGGAACTCCTACAATGAGCAGTTCTTC. V and J are TRBV28 and TRBJ2-1; D possibly corresponds to TRBD2 (6 bases). Germline lookup yields CDR1 MDHEN and CDR2 SYDVKM. This CDR3 comprises 15 residues. The V gene lost 2 bases and the J gene lost 0 bases, with 8 bases spanning the gap.

The chain joins TRBV21-1 to TRBJ1-4. TRBV21-1 is reported as a pseudogene. The CDR3 length is 14 residues. The CDR3 DNA follows: TGTGCCAGCAGCAAAGGCGAACCCCCGGAAAAACTGTTTTTT. Its translation: CASSKGEPPEKLFF.

Turning to this clone: The sample carries other DNA sequences with the same CDR3. The J gene is TRBJ2-7, the V gene TRBV7-9; tentative D call: TRBD1 (6 bases). The germline V and J ends were trimmed by 5 bases and 3 bases, with 8 bases remaining between them. This CDR3 has 12 residues. Germline V gene lookup returns CDR1 SEHNR and CDR2 FQNEAQ (reference sequence). The CDR3 is CASSQTGYEQYF. CDR3 nucleotide sequence: TGTGCCAGCAGCCAGACAGGCTACGAGCAGTACTTC.

The V and J genes are TRBV13 and TRBJ2-3, with D maybe TRBD1 (5 bases). V lost 0 bases and J lost 0, with 10 bases in between. Per germline, CDR1 PRHDT and CDR2 FYEKMQ (reference sequence). The CDR3 covers 16 residues. The CDR3 loop is CASSLGGRSSTDTQYF. CDR3 DNA sequence: TGTGCCAGCAGCTTAGGGGGGCGGTCTAGCACAGATACGCAGTATTTT. Based on the CDR3 plus reference TRBV13 and TRBJ2-3, the full variable domain is AAGVIQSPRHLIKEKRETATLKCYPIPRHDTVYWYQQGPGQDPQFLISFYEKMQSDKGSIPDRFSAQQFSDYHSELNMSSLELGDSALYFCASSLGGRSSTDTQYFGPGTRLTVL.

For the CDR3, the DNA is TGTGCCTGGAACCTCATACTGGGGGACGAGCAGTACTTC. Translation gives CAWNLILGDEQYF. The chain employs TRBV30 and TRBJ2-5; D tentatively fits TRBD1 or TRBD2 (5 bases each). Judging by the DNA end, TRBJ2-7 fits better; the J call may be wrong. This CDR3 is 13 amino acids long. Germline CDR1 and CDR2: GTSNPN and SVGIG (reference sequence).

The chain is built from TRBV4-2 and TRBJ2-1; TRBD2 matches 15 bases. This CDR3 is 15 amino acids long. The V gene's germline CDR1 is LGHNA and CDR2 YNFKEQ. Trimming took 4 bases from V and 15 from J; bases not matched to a gene: 10. The CDR3 nucleotides are TGTGCCAGCAGCCTCGGACTAGCGGGAGGGATGGTTCTGTTCTTC. Translating gives CASSLGLAGGMVLFF.

This clone was seen a handful of times. The same CDR3 arises from other DNA sequences in this sample as well. The chain combines TRBV5-1 with TRBJ2-2; D remains unclear. This CDR3 comprises 15 residues. Germline V gene sequence: CDR1 SGHRS, CDR2 YFSETQ. V was pared by 0 bases and J by 0 bases, with 6 bases between. The CDR3 region has the DNA TGCGCCAGCAGCTTGGGGCGTTCGAACACCGGGGAGCTGTTTTTT. Translating gives CASSLGRSNTGELFF.

The chain uses TRBV11-3 and TRBJ2-1, with TRBD2 identical over 13 bases. Germline CDR1 and CDR2: SGHNT and YENEEA. The V gene end was trimmed by 8 bases and the J gene end by 7 bases; junction bases not matched to a gene: 8. The CDR3 is 15 amino acids. The CDR3 reads CASGVGGLAGNEQFF. Here the CDR3 DNA reads TGTGCCAGCGGCGTCGGGGGACTAGCGGGAAATGAGCAGTTCTTC.

V is TRBV5-6 and J is TRBJ2-1; TRBD2 matches 13 bases. CDR1 and CDR2 from the germline V gene are SGHDT and YYEEEE. The CDR3 covers 17 residues. V gave up 2 bases and J gave up 3 bases; unmatched junction bases: 5. CDR3: CASSFGTSGTHYNEQFF. In nucleotides, the CDR3 is TGTGCCAGCAGCTTCGGGACTAGCGGGACCCACTACAATGAGCAGTTCTTC.

V gene TRBV7-2 combines with J gene TRBJ2-1; 8 positions match TRBD2. The V and J ends lost 5 bases and 8 bases, in that order; junction bases with no gene match: 14. CDR3 length: 16 residues. Germline V gene sequence: CDR1 SGHTA, CDR2 FQGNSA. Written as DNA, the CDR3 is TGTGCCAGCAGCCGCCGGCCTAGCGGGCCTCGGGATGAGCAGTTCTTC. Protein product: CASSRRPSGPRDEQFF.

The chain recombines TRBV28 with TRBJ2-5; D might be TRBD1 (6 bases). The DNA end favors TRBJ2-7, so the J call may be wrong. Germline V gene lookup returns CDR1 MDHEN and CDR2 SYDVKM. CDR3 length equals 14 residues. The CDR3 DNA reads TGTGCCAGCAGTCTACAGGGACCCATCTACGAGCAGTACTTC. As protein: CASSLQGPIYEQYF.

The chain has TRBV5-1 and TRBJ2-2; the D gene could be TRBD1 or TRBD2 (6 bases each). This CDR3 region has 14 residues. V was trimmed by 1 base and J by 11 bases, leaving 15 bases between them. Germline CDR1 and CDR2: SGHRS and YFSETQ. CDR3 sequence reads: CASSLWGAPNELFF. The CDR3 coding sequence is TGCGCCAGCAGCTTGTGGGGGGCCCCTAACGAGCTGTTTTTT.

CDR3 sequence reads: CASGTSRGSTDTQYF. The CDR3 DNA is TGCGCCAGTGGGACTTCTCGGGGGAGCACAGATACGCAGTATTTT. The chain recombines TRBV5-1 with TRBJ2-3; a weak D match, TRBD2 (6 bases). This CDR3 has 15 amino acids. Per germline, CDR1 SGHRS and CDR2 YFSETQ. Trimming cost V 8 bases and J 0 bases, with 16 bases left between them. The variable domain in full, completed from reference TRBV5-1 and TRBJ2-3, reads KAGVTQTPRYLIKTRGQQVTLSCSPISGHRSVSWYQQTPGQGLQFLFEYFSETQRNKGNFPGRFSGRQFSNSRSEMNVSTLELGDSALYLCASGTSRGSTDTQYFGPGTRLTVL.